This TCR beta chain was identified in a study of cytomegalovirus exposure and HLA in healthy donors. About the study: Earlier, 150 million to 200 million T cells were analyzed, and 90 million to 120 million unique TCR beta sequences were found among them. Study-wide results and limits: The listing of roughly 160 TCR beta chains classed them as cytomegalovirus-associated. Analyses of presence/absence relied on an assumption of roughly uniform sequencing depth across donors.

As for this clone: The antigen remains unidentified.

PCR was performed using 60 Vbeta and 13 Jbeta primers. Original processing notes: Around 10 million of the roughly 80 million unique TCR beta chains counted in a later analysis were shared. Generated by immunoSEQ multiplex PCR, the TCRdb table keeps only in-frame clones and is missing some. V, J and clone size are taken as reported in that table, and D and trimming were inferred from the DNA itself. The sample lists 85,000 to 130,000 clones, 65% to 80% occurring once. Trimming stripped 2 bases from V and 2 bases from J, with 13 bases between. The CDR3 consists of 15 residues. Germline assignment: CDR1 MNHEY and CDR2 SVGAGI.

Sequenced input: PBMCs. This chain uses TRBV6-5 with TRBJ2-7, with D perhaps matching TRBD1 (6 bases). The sequence came from a male donor in good health and CMV-seropositive. CDR3 sequence reads: CASSYRVQGTYEQYF. The CDR3 nucleotides read TGTGCCAGCAGTTACCGTGTCCAGGGGACCTACGAGCAGTACTTC.